The following is a T cell receptor (beta chain) sequence with its context. The sample comes from a study of blood T cell repertoires in COVID-19. Unmatched junction bases numbered 18, after V lost 6 bases and J lost 0 bases. CDR1 is SQVTM and CDR2 is ANQGSEA in the germline V gene. The CDR3 sequence is 19 residues long. Here immunoSEQ multiplex PCR was the method, and the copy in TCRdb shows in-frame clones only, minus some. This sample has some 30,000 clones, with less than 95% found just once. The receptor was derived from a man between 65 and 79 years old with active or convalescent COVID-19. This rearrangement joins TRBV29-1 to TRBJ2-1; 9 nucleotides agree with TRBD1. The sequenced sample consisted of peripheral blood. The CDR3 nucleotides are TGCAGCGTGCGACAGAGGACAGGGGTGACTAGCAGCTCCTACAATGAGCAGTTCTTC. Residues: CSVRQRTGVTSSSYNEQFF.